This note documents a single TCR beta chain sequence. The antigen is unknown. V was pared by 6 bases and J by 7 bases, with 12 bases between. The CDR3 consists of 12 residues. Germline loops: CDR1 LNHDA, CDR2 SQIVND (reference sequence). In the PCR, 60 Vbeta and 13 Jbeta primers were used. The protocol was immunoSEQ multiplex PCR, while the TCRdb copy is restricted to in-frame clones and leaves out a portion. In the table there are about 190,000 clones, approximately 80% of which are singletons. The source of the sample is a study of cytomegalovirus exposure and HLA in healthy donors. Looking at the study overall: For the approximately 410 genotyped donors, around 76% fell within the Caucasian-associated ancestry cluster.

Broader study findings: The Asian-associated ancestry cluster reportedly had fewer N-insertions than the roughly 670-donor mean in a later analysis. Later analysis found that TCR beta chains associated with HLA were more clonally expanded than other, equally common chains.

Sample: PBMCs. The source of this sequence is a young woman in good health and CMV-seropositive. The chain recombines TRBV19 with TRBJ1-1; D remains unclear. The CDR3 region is CASRTLSGEAFF. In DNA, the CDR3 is TGTGCCAGTAGGACCCTCTCAGGTGAAGCTTTCTTT.